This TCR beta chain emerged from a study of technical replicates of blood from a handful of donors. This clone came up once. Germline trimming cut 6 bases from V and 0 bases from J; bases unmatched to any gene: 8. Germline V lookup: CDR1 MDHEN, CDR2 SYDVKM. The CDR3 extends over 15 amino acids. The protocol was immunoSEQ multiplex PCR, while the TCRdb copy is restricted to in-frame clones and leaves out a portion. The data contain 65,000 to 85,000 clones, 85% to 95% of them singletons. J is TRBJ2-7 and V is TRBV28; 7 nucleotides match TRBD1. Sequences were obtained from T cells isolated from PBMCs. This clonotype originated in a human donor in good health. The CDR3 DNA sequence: TGTGCCAGCAGACCCGGGACAGTCGGCTCCTACGAGCAGTACTTC. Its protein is CASRPGTVGSYEQYF. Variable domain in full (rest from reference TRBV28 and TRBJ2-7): DVKVTQSSRYLVKRTGEKVFLECVQDMDHENMFWYRQDPGLGLRLIYFSYDVKMKEKGDIPEGYSVSREKKERFSLILESASTNQTSMYLCASRPGTVGSYEQYFGPGTRLTVT.